This TCR beta chain derives from a study of PD-1 blockade in classical Hodgkin lymphoma. General observations from the study: Differences between repertoires have undefined causes, possibly disease activity or prior therapy. After ASCT, patients who started nivolumab under 1 year later were excluded.

A remark on this clone: Its target is unknown.

Time point given: cycle 4 day 1 (C4D1), after 6 weeks of nivolumab. Each of the patients experienced relapse following autologous stem cell transplantation, and their brentuximab vedotin exposure differed. The best responses consisted of complete response, partial response or progressive disease. Here immunoSEQ multiplex PCR was the method, and the copy in TCRdb shows in-frame clones only, minus some. The table lists 30,000 or so clones, roughly four fifths of them singletons. Germline V gives CDR1 SGHVT, CDR2 SQSDAQ. Trimming took 1 base from V and 0 from J, leaving 13 bases between them. This CDR3 contains 16 residues.

V usage is TRBV7-4 and J usage is TRBJ2-7; unclear D gene. The starting material was peripheral blood mononuclear cells (PBMCs), obtained before the fourth cycle of nivolumab. The TCR was taken from a human donor with classical Hodgkin lymphoma. The CDR3 loop is CASSLERFGFSYEQYF. In DNA form, the CDR3 reads TGTGCCAGCAGCTTAGAACGTTTCGGGTTCTCCTACGAGCAGTACTTC.